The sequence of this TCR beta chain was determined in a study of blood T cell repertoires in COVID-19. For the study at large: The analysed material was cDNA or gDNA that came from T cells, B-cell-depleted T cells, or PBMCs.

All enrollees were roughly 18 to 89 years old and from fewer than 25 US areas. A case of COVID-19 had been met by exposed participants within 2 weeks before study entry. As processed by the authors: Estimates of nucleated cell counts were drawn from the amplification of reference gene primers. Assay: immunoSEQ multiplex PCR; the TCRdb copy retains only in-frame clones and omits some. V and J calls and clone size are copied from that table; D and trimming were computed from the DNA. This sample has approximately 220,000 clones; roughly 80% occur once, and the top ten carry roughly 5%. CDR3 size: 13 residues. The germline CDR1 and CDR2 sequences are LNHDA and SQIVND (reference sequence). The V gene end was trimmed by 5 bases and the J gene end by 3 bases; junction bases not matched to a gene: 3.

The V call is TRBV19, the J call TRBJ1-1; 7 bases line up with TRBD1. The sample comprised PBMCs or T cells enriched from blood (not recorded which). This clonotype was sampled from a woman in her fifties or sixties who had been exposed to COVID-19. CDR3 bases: TGTGCCAGTAGTGGGGACAGATACACTGAAGCTTTCTTT. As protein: CASSGDRYTEAFF.